A selection of T cell receptor beta chains follows, all from one sample in a study of early T cells in non-severe SARS-CoV-2 infection. TCRdb analysed the 5' RACE reads with MiXCR anew, one entry per CDR3 protein. This table holds some 46,000 distinct CDR3 sequences, about 9.3% found once. The sequenced sample consisted of whole blood. The origin of the receptors is an adult who was a healthcare worker with PCR-confirmed SARS-CoV-2 infection or an uninfected control (not recorded which). The CDR3 runs from the conserved cysteine through the conserved F or W. The order of the fields is clone size, J gene, V gene, D gene, CDR3 protein, CDR3 DNA. D genes are given only for firm matches. A clone size is listed for some rows: how often the clone was seen (once, few, many), or a class if it is expanded.

abundance: many
j_gene: TRBJ1-2
v_gene: TRBV2
d_gene: NA
CDR3aa: CASSEARAVNSYGYTF
CDR3nt: TGTGCCAGCAGTGAAGCGCGGGCGGTCAACTCCTATGGCTACACCTTC

abundance: NA
j_gene: TRBJ1-1
v_gene: TRBV6-2/TRBV6-3
d_gene: NA
CDR3aa: CASSYRSGGTEAFF
CDR3nt: TGTGCCAGCAGTTACAGGTCCGGGGGCACTGAAGCTTTCTTT

abundance: NA
j_gene: TRBJ2-7
v_gene: TRBV28
d_gene: NA
CDR3aa: CASSRKYEQYF
CDR3nt: TGTGCCAGCAGTAGAAAGTACGAGCAGTACTTC

abundance: few
j_gene: TRBJ2-3
v_gene: TRBV20-1
d_gene: NA
CDR3aa: CSARRGDTQYF
CDR3nt: TGCAGTGCTAGGAGAGGAGATACGCAGTATTTT

abundance: many
j_gene: TRBJ2-6
v_gene: TRBV11-2
d_gene: NA
CDR3aa: CASTQFSGANVLTF
CDR3nt: TGTGCCAGCACCCAATTCTCTGGGGCCAACGTCCTGACTTTC

abundance: few
j_gene: TRBJ2-3
v_gene: TRBV7-2
d_gene: TRBD2
CDR3aa: CASSLGKAGHTQYF
CDR3nt: TGTGCCAGCAGCCTAGGAAAAGCGGGGCATACGCAGTATTTT

abundance: many
j_gene: TRBJ2-4
v_gene: TRBV28
d_gene: NA
CDR3aa: CASSETVLAKNIQYF
CDR3nt: TGTGCCAGCAGTGAGACAGTCCTAGCCAAAAACATTCAGTACTTC

abundance: NA
j_gene: TRBJ2-1
v_gene: TRBV20-1
d_gene: TRBD1
CDR3aa: CSALLGTGKYNEQFF
CDR3nt: TGCAGTGCTCTCTTAGGGACAGGGAAATACAATGAGCAGTTCTTC

abundance: many
j_gene: TRBJ1-1
v_gene: TRBV7-3
d_gene: TRBD1
CDR3aa: CASSLGDREEAFF
CDR3nt: TGTGCCAGCAGCTTAGGGGACAGGGAGGAAGCTTTCTTT

abundance: NA
j_gene: TRBJ1-1
v_gene: TRBV6-2/TRBV6-3
d_gene: TRBD1
CDR3aa: CASNGQGKNTEAFF
CDR3nt: TGTGCCAGCAATGGACAGGGGAAGAACACTGAAGCTTTCTTT

abundance: many
j_gene: TRBJ2-7
v_gene: TRBV7-9
d_gene: TRBD1
CDR3aa: CASSEDRYEQYF
CDR3nt: TGTGCCAGCAGCGAGGACAGGTACGAGCAGTACTTC

abundance: NA
j_gene: TRBJ1-2
v_gene: TRBV7-9
d_gene: NA
CDR3aa: CASSPRGAFGYTF
CDR3nt: TGTGCCAGCAGTCCCCGGGGGGCCTTCGGCTACACCTTC

abundance: many
j_gene: TRBJ2-5
v_gene: TRBV7-7
d_gene: NA
CDR3aa: CASSPVTAVETQYF
CDR3nt: TGTGCCAGCAGCCCAGTGACAGCCGTCGAGACCCAGTACTTC

abundance: many
j_gene: TRBJ2-7
v_gene: TRBV7-9
d_gene: TRBD1
CDR3aa: CASSPKGARGANEQYF
CDR3nt: TGTGCCAGCAGTCCTAAGGGGGCTAGAGGAGCGAACGAGCAGTACTTC

abundance: NA
j_gene: TRBJ2-7
v_gene: TRBV13
d_gene: TRBD2
CDR3aa: CASSLGRGGRAYEQYF
CDR3nt: TGTGCCAGCAGCTTAGGAAGAGGCGGGAGGGCCTACGAGCAGTACTTC

abundance: many
j_gene: TRBJ2-2
v_gene: TRBV28
d_gene: NA
CDR3aa: CASSPTTANTGELFF
CDR3nt: TGTGCCAGCAGTCCGACTACTGCGAACACCGGGGAGCTGTTTTTT

abundance: NA
j_gene: TRBJ2-3
v_gene: TRBV4-1
d_gene: NA
CDR3aa: CASSPQDLPTQDTQYF
CDR3nt: TGCGCCAGCAGCCCCCAGGACCTACCTACTCAAGATACGCAGTATTTT

abundance: many
j_gene: TRBJ2-3
v_gene: TRBV5-1
d_gene: NA
CDR3aa: CASTGGRSTDTQYF
CDR3nt: TGCGCCAGCACTGGAGGGCGAAGCACAGATACGCAGTATTTT

abundance: NA
j_gene: TRBJ2-4
v_gene: TRBV28
d_gene: NA
CDR3aa: CASSPAVSKNIQYF
CDR3nt: TGTGCCAGCAGCCCCGCTGTATCCAAAAACATTCAGTACTTC

abundance: many
j_gene: TRBJ2-7
v_gene: TRBV7-9
d_gene: NA
CDR3aa: CASTSSYEQYF
CDR3nt: TGTGCCAGCACCAGCTCCTACGAGCAGTACTTC

abundance: few
j_gene: TRBJ1-4
v_gene: TRBV5-1
d_gene: NA
CDR3aa: CASSFGRSNEKLFF
CDR3nt: TGCGCCAGCAGCTTCGGACGGAGTAATGAAAAACTGTTTTTT

abundance: many
j_gene: TRBJ2-7
v_gene: TRBV7-2
d_gene: NA
CDR3aa: CASSFSGNYEQYF
CDR3nt: TGTGCCAGCAGCTTTAGCGGCAACTACGAGCAGTACTTC

abundance: many
j_gene: TRBJ1-2
v_gene: TRBV7-9
d_gene: NA
CDR3aa: CASSLFEQNYGYTF
CDR3nt: TGTGCCAGCAGCTTATTCGAACAGAACTATGGCTACACCTTC

abundance: many
j_gene: TRBJ1-5
v_gene: TRBV20-1
d_gene: NA
CDR3aa: CSARDGRNQPQHF
CDR3nt: TGCAGTGCTAGAGATGGCAGGAATCAGCCCCAGCATTTT

abundance: many
j_gene: TRBJ1-1
v_gene: TRBV30
d_gene: NA
CDR3aa: CAWIGSEAFF
CDR3nt: TGTGCCTGGATAGGGTCGGAGGCTTTCTTT

abundance: once
j_gene: TRBJ2-7
v_gene: TRBV12-3/TRBV12-4
d_gene: TRBD2
CDR3aa: CASSPVAGVYEQYF
CDR3nt: TGTGCCAGCAGTCCTGTAGCGGGAGTATACGAGCAGTACTTC

abundance: NA
j_gene: TRBJ2-5
v_gene: TRBV29-1
d_gene: NA
CDR3aa: CSGRTGETQYF
CDR3nt: TGCAGCGGCCGAACCGGGGAGACCCAGTACTTC

abundance: many
j_gene: TRBJ1-3
v_gene: TRBV29-1
d_gene: TRBD1
CDR3aa: CSATRQGDTIYF
CDR3nt: TGCAGCGCCACGAGACAGGGAGACACCATATATTTT

abundance: NA
j_gene: TRBJ1-1
v_gene: TRBV29-1
d_gene: NA
CDR3aa: CSGRGFSTEAFF
CDR3nt: TGCAGCGGAAGGGGTTTTTCCACTGAAGCTTTCTTT

abundance: many
j_gene: TRBJ1-5
v_gene: TRBV6-2/TRBV6-3
d_gene: NA
CDR3aa: CASSQQGGQPQHF
CDR3nt: TGTGCCAGCAGTCAACAGGGTGGTCAGCCCCAGCATTTT

abundance: many
j_gene: TRBJ2-2
v_gene: TRBV28
d_gene: TRBD1
CDR3aa: CATWTGVEGELFF
CDR3nt: TGTGCCACTTGGACAGGGGTTGAAGGGGAGCTGTTTTTT

abundance: few
j_gene: TRBJ2-5
v_gene: TRBV13
d_gene: TRBD2
CDR3aa: CASSSELAGVGKETQYF
CDR3nt: TGTGCCAGCAGCTCCGAACTAGCGGGAGTGGGGAAAGAGACCCAGTACTTC

abundance: many
j_gene: TRBJ2-7
v_gene: TRBV7-8
d_gene: NA
CDR3aa: CASSTRRTEIYEQYF
CDR3nt: TGTGCCAGCAGCACGAGGAGGACAGAGATTTACGAGCAGTACTTC

abundance: NA
j_gene: TRBJ2-7
v_gene: TRBV11-2
d_gene: TRBD1
CDR3aa: CASSSRGQAAGEQYF
CDR3nt: TGTGCCAGCAGCTCCCGTGGACAGGCGGCGGGCGAGCAGTACTTC

abundance: many
j_gene: TRBJ2-3
v_gene: TRBV20-1
d_gene: NA
CDR3aa: CSARDQRGTDTQYF
CDR3nt: TGCAGTGCCAGGGACCAGCGGGGCACAGATACGCAGTATTTT

abundance: many
j_gene: TRBJ1-5
v_gene: TRBV24-1
d_gene: NA
CDR3aa: CATSDGGTWGNQPQHF
CDR3nt: TGTGCCACCAGCGATGGAGGCACCTGGGGTAATCAGCCCCAGCATTTT

abundance: many
j_gene: TRBJ2-7
v_gene: TRBV28
d_gene: NA
CDR3aa: CASSSSFSYEQYF
CDR3nt: TGTGCCAGCAGTTCTTCTTTCTCCTACGAGCAGTACTTC

abundance: many
j_gene: TRBJ2-1
v_gene: TRBV5-4
d_gene: TRBD2
CDR3aa: CASSQGLAGVAPYNEQFF
CDR3nt: TGTGCCAGCAGCCAGGGACTAGCGGGAGTCGCTCCCTACAATGAGCAGTTCTTC